The clone carrying this T cell receptor beta chain was observed a few times. The source of the sample is a study of blood T cell repertoires in COVID-19. Whole-study context: Both acute and convalescent COVID-19 samples were obtained from the United States, Italy and Spain. PBMCs, B-cell-depleted T cells, or T cells were the source of the cDNA or gDNA that made up the material.

This CDR3 comprises 13 residues. The germline V and J ends were trimmed by 10 bases and 6 bases, with 16 bases remaining between them. The V gene's germline CDR1 is MDHEN and CDR2 SYDVKM. Enrolled during active infection, Seattle patients were then followed longitudinally. Using immunoSEQ multiplex PCR, the repertoire was profiled, and TCRdb retains in-frame clones only, with some absent. The table lists about 300,000 clones, 75% to 95% of them singletons. The chain recombines TRBV28 with TRBJ1-5; weak D call: TRBD1 (6 bases). The receptor was derived from a woman in her twenties or thirties with COVID-19, enrolled during active disease. The sample was peripheral blood. The DNA for the CDR3 is TGTGCCATCCACCGGGGGGGCCGTCAGCCCCAGCATTTT. This encodes CAIHRGGRQPQHF.